A single T cell receptor beta chain is shown here with its context. Its antigen is currently unknown. Antigen-specific CD4+ T cells were expanded (with viral peptide pools) by the ViraFEST assay ahead of sequencing. Following 10 days of culture, CD4+ T cells were isolated. Previously uninfected by SARS-CoV-2, the vaccine recipients also showed negative nucleocapsid antibodies. TCRdb's table, derived via immunoSEQ multiplex PCR, lists solely in-frame clones and lacks some. The sample records about 27,000 clones, 72% being singletons. This sample was included in a study of vaccination effects on CD4 cells after COVID-19. General study findings and limits: Convalescent patients were scarce in the study, and it lacked early post-infection timepoints. Common cold coronaviruses were cross-recognized by only 1 of 255 vaccine-induced clones in healthy vaccinees. Clones that were induced by infection or by vaccine showed marked contraction late after vaccination.

The germline CDR1 and CDR2 sequences are MRHNA and SNTAGT. This CDR3 has 13 amino acids. Trimming stripped 2 bases from V and 0 bases from J, with 3 bases between. The V call is TRBV6-4, the J call TRBJ2-3; no clear D. This clonotype was obtained from a human donor who received a COVID-19 vaccine. Sequences were derived from CD4+ T cells from PBMCs cultured with SARS-CoV-2 spike peptides, sampled before COVID-19 vaccination. CDR3 bases: TGTGCCAGCAGTGACGGGAGCACAGATACGCAGTATTTT. The encoded protein is CASSDGSTDTQYF.